This T cell receptor beta chain was identified during a study of blood T cell repertoires in COVID-19. Study in general: Researchers got acute and convalescent COVID-19 samples from the United States, Italy and Spain. The analysed material was cDNA or gDNA that came from T cells, B-cell-depleted T cells, or PBMCs.

Germline CDR1 reads SGHRS; CDR2 reads YFSETQ. Trimming took 3 bases from V and 0 from J, leaving 6 bases between them. This CDR3 comprises 13 residues. In the authors' workflow: For nucleated cells, counts were estimated from reference gene primer amplification. Sequenced by immunoSEQ multiplex PCR; TCRdb stores in-frame clones only, minus some. Clone size and the V and J calls come from that table; the DNA yielded D and trimming. Among about 150,000 clones listed, approximately 91% were seen once. The sample consisted of peripheral blood. The receptor's source is a woman between 65 and 79 years old with acute or convalescent COVID-19. V gene TRBV5-1 combines with J gene TRBJ1-1, with unresolved D. CDR3 in DNA: TGCGCCAGCAGCTCTCCTATGAACACTGAAGCTTTCTTT. It translates to CASSSPMNTEAFF.